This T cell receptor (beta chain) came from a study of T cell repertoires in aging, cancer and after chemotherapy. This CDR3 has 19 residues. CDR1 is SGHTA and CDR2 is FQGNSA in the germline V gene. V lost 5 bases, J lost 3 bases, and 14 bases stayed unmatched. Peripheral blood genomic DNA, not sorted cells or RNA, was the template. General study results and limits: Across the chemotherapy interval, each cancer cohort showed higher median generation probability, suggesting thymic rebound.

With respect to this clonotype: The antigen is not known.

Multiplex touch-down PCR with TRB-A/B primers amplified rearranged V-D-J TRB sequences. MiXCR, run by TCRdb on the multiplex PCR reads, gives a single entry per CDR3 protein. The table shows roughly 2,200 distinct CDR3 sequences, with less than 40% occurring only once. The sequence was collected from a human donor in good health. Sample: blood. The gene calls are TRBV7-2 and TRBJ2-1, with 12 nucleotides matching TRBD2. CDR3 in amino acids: CASSQLRPVLAGGYNEQFF. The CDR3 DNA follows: TGTGCCAGCAGCCAACTCAGGCCAGTACTAGCGGGGGGCTACAATGAGCAGTTCTTC.